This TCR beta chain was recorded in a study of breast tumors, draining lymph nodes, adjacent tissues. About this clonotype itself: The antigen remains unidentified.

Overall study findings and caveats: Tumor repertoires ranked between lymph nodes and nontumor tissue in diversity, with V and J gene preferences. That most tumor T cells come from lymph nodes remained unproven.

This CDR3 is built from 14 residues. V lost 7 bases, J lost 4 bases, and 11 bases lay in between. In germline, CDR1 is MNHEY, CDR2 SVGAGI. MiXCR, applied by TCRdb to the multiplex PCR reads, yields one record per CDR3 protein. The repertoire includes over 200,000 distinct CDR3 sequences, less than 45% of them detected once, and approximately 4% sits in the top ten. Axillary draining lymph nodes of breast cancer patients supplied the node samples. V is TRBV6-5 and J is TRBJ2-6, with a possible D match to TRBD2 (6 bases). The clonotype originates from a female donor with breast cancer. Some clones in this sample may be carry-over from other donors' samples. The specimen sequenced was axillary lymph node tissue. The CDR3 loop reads CASNRGSGANVLTF. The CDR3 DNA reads TGTGCCAGCAACCGGGGGTCCGGGGCCAACGTCCTGACTTTC.